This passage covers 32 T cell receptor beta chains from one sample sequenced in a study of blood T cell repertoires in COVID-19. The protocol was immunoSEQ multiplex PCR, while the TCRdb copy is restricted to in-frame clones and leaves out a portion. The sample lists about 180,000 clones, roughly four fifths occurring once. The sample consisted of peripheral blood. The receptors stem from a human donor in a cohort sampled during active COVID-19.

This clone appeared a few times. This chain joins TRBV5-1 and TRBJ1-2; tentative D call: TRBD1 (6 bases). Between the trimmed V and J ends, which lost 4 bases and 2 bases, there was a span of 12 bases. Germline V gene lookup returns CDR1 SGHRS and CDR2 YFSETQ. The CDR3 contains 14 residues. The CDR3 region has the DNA TGCGCCAGCAGCAAGGAAACAGGGAACTATGGCTACACCTTC. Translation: CASSKETGNYGYTF.

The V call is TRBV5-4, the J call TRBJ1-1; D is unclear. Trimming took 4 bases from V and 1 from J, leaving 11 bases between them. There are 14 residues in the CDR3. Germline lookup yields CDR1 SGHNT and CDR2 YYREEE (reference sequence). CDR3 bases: TGTGCCAGCAGCCGCCGAGGGAGGAACACTGAAGCTTTCTTT. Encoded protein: CASSRRGRNTEAFF.

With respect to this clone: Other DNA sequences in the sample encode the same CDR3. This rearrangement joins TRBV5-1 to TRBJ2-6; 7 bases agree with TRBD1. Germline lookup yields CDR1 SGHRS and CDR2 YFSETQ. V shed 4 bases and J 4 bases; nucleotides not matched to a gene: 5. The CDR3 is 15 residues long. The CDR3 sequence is CASSLTGAGANVLTF. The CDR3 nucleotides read TGCGCCAGCAGCCTCACAGGGGCCGGGGCCAACGTCCTGACTTTC.

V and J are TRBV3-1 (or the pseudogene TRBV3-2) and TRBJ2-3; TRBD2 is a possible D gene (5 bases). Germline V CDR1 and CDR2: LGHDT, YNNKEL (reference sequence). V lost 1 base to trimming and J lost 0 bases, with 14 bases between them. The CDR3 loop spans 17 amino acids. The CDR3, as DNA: TGTGCCAGCAGCCAAGCGGGGTCGGGCCCGAGCACAGATACGCAGTATTTT. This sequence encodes CASSQAGSGPSTDTQYF.

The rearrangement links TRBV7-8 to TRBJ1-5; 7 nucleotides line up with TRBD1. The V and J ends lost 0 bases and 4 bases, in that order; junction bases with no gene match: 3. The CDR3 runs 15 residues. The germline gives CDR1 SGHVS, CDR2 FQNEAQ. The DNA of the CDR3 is TGTGCCAGCAGCTTAGCGTACAGGGGAAATCAGCCCCAGCATTTT. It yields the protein CASSLAYRGNQPQHF. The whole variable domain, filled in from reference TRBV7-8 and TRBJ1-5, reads GAGVSQSPRYKVAKRGQDVALRCDPISGHVSLFWYQQALGQGPEFLTYFQNEAQLDKSGLPSDRFFAERPEGSVSTLKIQRTQQEDSAVYLCASSLAYRGNQPQHFGDGTRLSIL.

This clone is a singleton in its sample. CDR3: CASSPGTGDNIQYF. The CDR3, as DNA: TGTGCCAGCTCGCCGGGGACAGGGGACAACATTCAGTACTTC. V is TRBV18 and J is TRBJ2-4; TRBD1 agrees at 10 bases. V gave up 6 bases and J gave up 7 bases; unmatched junction bases: 6. Germline values: CDR1 KGHSH, CDR2 LQKENI. CDR3 length: 14 residues. Full variable domain (missing parts from reference TRBV18 and TRBJ2-4): NAGVMQNPRHLVRRRGQEARLRCSPMKGHSHVYWYRQLPEEGLKFMVYLQKENIIDESGMPKERFSAEFPKEGPSILRIQQVVRGDSAAYFCASSPGTGDNIQYFGAGTRLSVL.

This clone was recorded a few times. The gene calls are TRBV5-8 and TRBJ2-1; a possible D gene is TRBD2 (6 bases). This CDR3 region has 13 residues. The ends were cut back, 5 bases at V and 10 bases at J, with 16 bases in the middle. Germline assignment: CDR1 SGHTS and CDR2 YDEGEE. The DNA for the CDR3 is TGTGCCAGCAGTCTCGAACGGGGGTTGGAGCAGTTCTTC. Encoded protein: CASSLERGLEQFF.

The CDR3: CASSATGGSSYNEQFF. In DNA, the CDR3 is TGCGCCAGCAGCGCGACAGGGGGTAGCTCCTACAATGAGCAGTTCTTC. V and J are TRBV5-1 and TRBJ2-1; 9 bases are shared with TRBD1. The CDR3 length is 16 residues. V dropped 4 bases and J dropped 0; count of bases not matched to a gene: 5. Germline V lookup: CDR1 SGHRS, CDR2 YFSETQ.

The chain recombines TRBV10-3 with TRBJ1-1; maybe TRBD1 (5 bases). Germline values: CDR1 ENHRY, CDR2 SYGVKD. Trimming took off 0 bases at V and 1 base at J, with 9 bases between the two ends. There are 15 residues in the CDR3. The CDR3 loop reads CAISESGQPNTEAFF. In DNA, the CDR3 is TGTGCCATCAGTGAGTCGGGGCAACCGAACACTGAAGCTTTCTTT.

The CDR3 coding sequence is TGTGCCAGTAGTATGGGATGGACTAACACTGAAGCTTTCTTT. As protein: CASSMGWTNTEAFF. This chain uses TRBV19 with TRBJ1-1; D is uncertain. Deletions cut 3 bases from V and 2 bases from J, with 10 bases between. The CDR3 has 14 amino acids. Germline V gives CDR1 LNHDA, CDR2 SQIVND (reference sequence).

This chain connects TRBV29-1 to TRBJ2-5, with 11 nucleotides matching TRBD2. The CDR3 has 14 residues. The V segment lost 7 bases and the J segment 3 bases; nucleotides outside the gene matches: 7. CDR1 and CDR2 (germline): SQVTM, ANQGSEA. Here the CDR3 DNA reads TGCAGCGCCGCGGGACTAGCGGTTGAAGAGACCCAGTACTTC. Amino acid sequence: CSAAGLAVEETQYF.

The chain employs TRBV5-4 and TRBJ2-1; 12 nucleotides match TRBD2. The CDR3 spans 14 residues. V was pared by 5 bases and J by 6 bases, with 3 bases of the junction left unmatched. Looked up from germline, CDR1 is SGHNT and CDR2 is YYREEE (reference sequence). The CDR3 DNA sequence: TGTGCCAGCAGTCCGGGACTAGCGGGCAATGAGCAGTTCTTC. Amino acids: CASSPGLAGNEQFF.

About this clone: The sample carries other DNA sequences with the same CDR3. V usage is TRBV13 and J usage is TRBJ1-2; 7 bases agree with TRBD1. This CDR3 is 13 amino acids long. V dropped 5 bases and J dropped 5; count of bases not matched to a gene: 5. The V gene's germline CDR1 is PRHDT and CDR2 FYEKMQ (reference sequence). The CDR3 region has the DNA TGTGCCAGCAGCCTGGGACAGAATTATGGCTACACCTTC. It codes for CASSLGQNYGYTF.

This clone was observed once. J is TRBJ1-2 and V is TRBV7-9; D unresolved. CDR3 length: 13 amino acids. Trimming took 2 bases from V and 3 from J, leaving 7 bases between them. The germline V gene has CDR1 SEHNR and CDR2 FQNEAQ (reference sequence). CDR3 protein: CASSLSSYYGYTF. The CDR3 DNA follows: TGTGCCAGCAGCTTATCTTCCTACTATGGCTACACCTTC.

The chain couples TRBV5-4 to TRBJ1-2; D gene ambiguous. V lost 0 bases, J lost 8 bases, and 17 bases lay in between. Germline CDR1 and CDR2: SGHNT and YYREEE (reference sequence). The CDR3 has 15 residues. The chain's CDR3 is CASSLGLEGGKGYTF. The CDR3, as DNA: TGTGCCAGCAGCTTGGGGTTGGAGGGTGGAAAGGGCTACACCTTC.

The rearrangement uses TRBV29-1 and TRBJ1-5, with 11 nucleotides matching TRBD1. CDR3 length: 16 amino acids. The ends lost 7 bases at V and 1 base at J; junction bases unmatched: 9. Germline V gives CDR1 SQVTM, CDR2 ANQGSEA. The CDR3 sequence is CSARTGGAGSNQPQHF. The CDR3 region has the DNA TGCAGCGCCAGGACAGGGGGCGCGGGAAGCAATCAGCCCCAGCATTTT.

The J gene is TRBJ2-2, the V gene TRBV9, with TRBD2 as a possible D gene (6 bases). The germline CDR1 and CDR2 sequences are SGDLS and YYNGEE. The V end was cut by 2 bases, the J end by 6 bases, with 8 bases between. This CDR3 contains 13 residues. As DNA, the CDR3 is TGTGCCAGCAGCGTTACGGGAGCCGGGGAGCTGTTTTTT. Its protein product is CASSVTGAGELFF. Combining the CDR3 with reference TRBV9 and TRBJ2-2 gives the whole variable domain DSGVTQTPKHLITATGQRVTLRCSPRSGDLSVYWYQQSLDQGLQFLIQYYNGEERAKGNILERFSAQQFPDLHSELNLSSLELGDSALYFCASSVTGAGELFFGEGSRLTVL.

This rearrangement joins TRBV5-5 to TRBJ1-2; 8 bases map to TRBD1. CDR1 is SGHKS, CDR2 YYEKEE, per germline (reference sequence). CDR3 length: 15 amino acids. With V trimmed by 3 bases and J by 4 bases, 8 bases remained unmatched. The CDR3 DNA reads TGTGCCAGCAGCTCGGACAGGGAAAAAGGCTATGGCTACACCTTC. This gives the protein CASSSDREKGYGYTF.

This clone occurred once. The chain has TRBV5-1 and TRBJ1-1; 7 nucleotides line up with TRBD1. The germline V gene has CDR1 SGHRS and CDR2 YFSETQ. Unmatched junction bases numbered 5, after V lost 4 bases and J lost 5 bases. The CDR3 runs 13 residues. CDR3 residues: CASSPRGETEAFF. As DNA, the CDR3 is TGCGCCAGCAGCCCCAGGGGGGAAACTGAAGCTTTCTTT.

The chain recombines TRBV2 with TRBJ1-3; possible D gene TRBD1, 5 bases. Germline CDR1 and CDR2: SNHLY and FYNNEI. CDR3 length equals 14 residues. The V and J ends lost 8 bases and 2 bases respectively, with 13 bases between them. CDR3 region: CASGAGDAGNTIYF. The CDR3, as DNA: TGTGCCAGCGGAGCGGGGGACGCTGGAAACACCATATATTTT.

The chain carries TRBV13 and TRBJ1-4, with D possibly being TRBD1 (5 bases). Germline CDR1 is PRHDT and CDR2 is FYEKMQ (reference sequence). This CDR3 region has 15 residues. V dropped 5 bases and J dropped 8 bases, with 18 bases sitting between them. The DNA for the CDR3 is TGTGCCAGCAGCCCCAGCCAGGGCCAGCGAGAAAAACTGTTTTTT. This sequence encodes CASSPSQGQREKLFF.

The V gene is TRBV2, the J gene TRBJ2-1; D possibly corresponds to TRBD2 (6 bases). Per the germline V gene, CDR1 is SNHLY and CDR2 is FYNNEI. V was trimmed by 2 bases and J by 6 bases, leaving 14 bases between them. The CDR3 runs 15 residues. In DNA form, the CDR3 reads TGTGCCAGCAGTGAATTAGGAGGAGGGCCCAATGAGCAGTTCTTC. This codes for CASSELGGGPNEQFF.

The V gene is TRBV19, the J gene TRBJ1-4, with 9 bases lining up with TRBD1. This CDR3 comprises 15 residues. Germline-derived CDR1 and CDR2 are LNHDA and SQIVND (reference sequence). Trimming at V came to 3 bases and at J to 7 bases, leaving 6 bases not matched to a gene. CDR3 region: CASSIRDRVSEKLFF. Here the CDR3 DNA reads TGTGCCAGTAGTATCCGGGACAGGGTTTCTGAAAAACTGTTTTTT.

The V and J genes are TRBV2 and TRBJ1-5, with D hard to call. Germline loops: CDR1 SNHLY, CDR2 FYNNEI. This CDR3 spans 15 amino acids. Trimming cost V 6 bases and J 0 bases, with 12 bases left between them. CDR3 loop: CASRWTVDSNQPQHF. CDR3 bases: TGTGCCAGCAGATGGACTGTTGATAGCAATCAGCCCCAGCATTTT.

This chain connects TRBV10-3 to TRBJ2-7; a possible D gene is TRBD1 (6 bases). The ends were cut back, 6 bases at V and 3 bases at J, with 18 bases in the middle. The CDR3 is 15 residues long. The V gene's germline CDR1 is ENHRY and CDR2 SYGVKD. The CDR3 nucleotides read TGTGCCATCAGCTCGGCCCGGGACAACAACTACGAGCAGTACTTC. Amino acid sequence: CAISSARDNNYEQYF.

The CDR3 loop reads CASSPGQYSNQPQHF. CDR3 bases: TGTGCCAGCAGCCCGGGACAGTATAGCAATCAGCCCCAGCATTTT. The J gene is TRBJ1-5, the V gene TRBV2, with 7 bases lining up with TRBD1. Germline CDR1 is SNHLY and CDR2 is FYNNEI. V lost 6 bases, J lost 0 bases, and 5 bases stayed unmatched. There are 15 residues in the CDR3. The whole variable domain, filled in from reference TRBV2 and TRBJ1-5, reads EPEVTQTPSHQVTQMGQEVILRCVPISNHLYFYWYRQILGQKVEFLVSFYNNEISEKSEIFDDQFSVERPDGSNFTLKIRSTKLEDSAMYFCASSPGQYSNQPQHFGDGTRLSIL.

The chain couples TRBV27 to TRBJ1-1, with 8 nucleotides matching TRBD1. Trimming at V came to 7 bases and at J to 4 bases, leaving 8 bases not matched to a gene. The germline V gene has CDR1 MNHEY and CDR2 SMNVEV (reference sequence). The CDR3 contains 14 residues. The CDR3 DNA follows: TGTGCCAGCAATTCGGCAGGGGGCATCACTGAAGCTTTCTTT. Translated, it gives CASNSAGGITEAFF.

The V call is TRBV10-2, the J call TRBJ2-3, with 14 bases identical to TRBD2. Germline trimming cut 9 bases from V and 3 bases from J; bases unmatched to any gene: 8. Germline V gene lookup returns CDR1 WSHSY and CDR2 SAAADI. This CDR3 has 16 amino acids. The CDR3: CASGGGLAGDTDTQYF. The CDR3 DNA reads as TGCGCCAGTGGAGGGGGACTAGCGGGGGATACAGATACGCAGTATTTT.

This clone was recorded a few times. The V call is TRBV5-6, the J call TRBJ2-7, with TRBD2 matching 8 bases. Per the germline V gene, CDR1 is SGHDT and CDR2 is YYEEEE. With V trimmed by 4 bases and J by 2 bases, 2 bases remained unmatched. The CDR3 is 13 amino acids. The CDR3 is CASSQLAAYEQYF. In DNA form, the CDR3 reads TGTGCCAGCAGCCAACTAGCGGCCTACGAGCAGTACTTC.

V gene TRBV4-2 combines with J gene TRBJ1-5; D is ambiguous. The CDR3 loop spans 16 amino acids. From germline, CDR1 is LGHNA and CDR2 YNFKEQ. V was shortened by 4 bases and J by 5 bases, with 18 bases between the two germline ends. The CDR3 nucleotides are TGTGCCAGCAGCCTGGCGCAGGCTCAGGTGGATCAGCCCCAGCATTTT. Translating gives CASSLAQAQVDQPQHF.

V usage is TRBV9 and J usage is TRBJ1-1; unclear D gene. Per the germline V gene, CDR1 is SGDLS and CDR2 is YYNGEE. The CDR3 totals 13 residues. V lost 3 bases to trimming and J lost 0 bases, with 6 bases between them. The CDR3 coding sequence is TGTGCCAGCAGCGCAGGCATGAACACTGAAGCTTTCTTT. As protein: CASSAGMNTEAFF.

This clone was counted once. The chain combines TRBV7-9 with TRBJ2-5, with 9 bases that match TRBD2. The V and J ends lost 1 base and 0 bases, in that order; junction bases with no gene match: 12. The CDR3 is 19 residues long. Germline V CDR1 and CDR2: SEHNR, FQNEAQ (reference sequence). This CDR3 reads CASSLGQRGATSYQETQYF. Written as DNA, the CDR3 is TGTGCCAGCAGCTTAGGCCAGCGGGGGGCCACCTCGTACCAAGAGACCCAGTACTTC.